This T cell receptor (beta chain) was captured by sequencing in a study of CD4 T cells in relation to SARS-CoV-2 and coronaviruses. Study-wide context: Convalescent patients had median age roughly 37 years, range 21 to 72. Of the patients, 7 to 9 were male, 4 female, two Hispanic.

Profiling relied on immunoSEQ multiplex PCR, and the TCRdb table lists in-frame clones only, not all of them. Of some 42,000 clones listed, roughly 90% are singletons. Germline assignment: CDR1 SGHRS and CDR2 YFSETQ. Germline trimming cut 5 bases from V and 6 bases from J; bases unmatched to any gene: 10. The CDR3 sequence is 15 residues long. A word on this clone: No antigen is known for it.

Study-wide points: Memory recall responses, not primary responses primed in culture, are what the assay detects. Monoreactive clones expanded significantly more to SARS-CoV-2 than crossreactive clones did.

The V gene is TRBV5-1, the J gene TRBJ2-3, with TRBD1 matching over 9 bases. The clonotype comes from an adult with COVID-19. The sequenced material came from memory CD4+ T cells from PBMCs. This chain's CDR3 is CASSRTGTGSDTQYF. CDR3 DNA sequence: TGCGCCAGCAGTCGCACCGGGACAGGGTCCGATACGCAGTATTTT.